Following are 24 T cell receptor beta chains from one sample sequenced in a study of blood T cell repertoires in COVID-19. The assay was immunoSEQ multiplex PCR, and TCRdb's table has in-frame clones only and misses some. The sample records approximately 360,000 clones, 85% to 90% being singletons. The sample taken for sequencing was peripheral blood. These receptors were collected from a man between 18 and 35 years old with active or convalescent COVID-19.

This chain uses TRBV6-5 with TRBJ2-7, with D maybe TRBD1 (5 bases). CDR3 length: 13 residues. Germline V CDR1 and CDR2: MNHEY, SVGAGI. V was pared by 3 bases and J by 6 bases, with 12 bases between. The CDR3 nucleotides read TGTGCCAGCAGTTATACAGGTGCCGGCGAGCAGTACTTC. As protein: CASSYTGAGEQYF.

The chain has TRBV28 and TRBJ1-6; unclear D gene. This CDR3 has 13 residues. Trimming removed 3 bases from V and 8 bases from J, with 8 bases in between. From germline, CDR1 is MDHEN and CDR2 SYDVKM. The CDR3 sequence is CASSFRLYSPLHF. The CDR3 DNA sequence: TGTGCCAGCAGTTTCAGGCTGTATTCACCCCTCCACTTT.

The chain employs TRBV6-5 and TRBJ2-3, with a possible D match to TRBD1 (6 bases). The V gene lost 7 bases and the J gene lost 0 bases, with 11 bases spanning the gap. The CDR3 has 14 residues. CDR1 MNHEY and CDR2 SVGAGI come from the germline V gene. The CDR3 DNA sequence: TGTGCCAGCAAACAGGGTACTAGCACAGATACGCAGTATTTT. This codes for CASKQGTSTDTQYF.

The J gene is TRBJ1-4, the V gene TRBV7-8; the D gene is possibly TRBD1 (5 bases). CDR1 and CDR2 (germline): SGHVS, FQNEAQ. With 6 bases removed from V and 6 bases from J, the gap between germline ends came to 11 bases. CDR3 length: 13 amino acids. The DNA of the CDR3 is TGTGCCAGCAGTCAGGGAAACTATGAAAAACTGTTTTTT. Its translation: CASSQGNYEKLFF.

This rearrangement joins TRBV6-5 to TRBJ2-1; 8 nucleotides agree with TRBD2. Germline CDR1 reads MNHEY; CDR2 reads SVGAGI. The CDR3 extends over 14 amino acids. J was trimmed by 7 bases and V by 6 bases; bases with no gene match: 8. The CDR3 is CASRPTGTRNEQFF. In DNA form, the CDR3 reads TGTGCCAGCAGGCCTACCGGGACTAGGAATGAGCAGTTCTTC.

V gene TRBV13 combines with J gene TRBJ1-4; TRBD1 agrees at 7 bases. V was clipped by 11 bases and J by 4 bases; unmatched bases: 16. This CDR3 region has 16 residues. Looked up from germline, CDR1 is PRHDT and CDR2 is FYEKMQ (reference sequence). CDR3 protein: CACSTPGQRYNEKLFF. The CDR3 DNA reads TGTGCCTGCTCTACTCCGGGACAGAGATATAATGAAAAACTGTTTTTT.

The chain is built from TRBV18 and TRBJ2-5; 8 bases fit TRBD1. This CDR3 comprises 14 residues. Trimming removed 2 bases from V and 5 bases from J; junction bases left unmatched: 4. Germline CDR1 KGHSH, CDR2 LQKENI. The CDR3 DNA reads as TGTGCCAGCTCACCAGGGACAGGCCTGGAGACCCAGTACTTC. It encodes CASSPGTGLETQYF. The entire variable domain, with the rest obtained from reference TRBV18 and TRBJ2-5, is as follows: NAGVMQNPRHLVRRRGQEARLRCSPMKGHSHVYWYRQLPEEGLKFMVYLQKENIIDESGMPKERFSAEFPKEGPSILRIQQVVRGDSAAYFCASSPGTGLETQYFGPGTRLLVL.

CDR3 nucleotide sequence: TGTGCCAGCAGCTTGGGGACACCTAATGAAAAACTGTTTTTT. This codes for CASSLGTPNEKLFF. This sequence joins TRBV5-6 and TRBJ1-4, with a tentative D call TRBD1 (5 bases). V lost 0 bases and J 3 bases, leaving 6 bases between the germline ends. This CDR3 contains 14 residues. Germline V gene data show CDR1 as SGHDT and CDR2 as YYEEEE.

V is TRBV11-1 and J is TRBJ2-3, with 9 nucleotides matching TRBD2. The V gene's germline CDR1 is SGHAT and CDR2 FQDESV (reference sequence). The CDR3 has 14 amino acids. V lost 5 bases and J lost 6; bases outside the gene matches: 6. CDR3 sequence (DNA): TGTGCCAGCAGCAAGGGACTAGCTCGGGATACGCAGTATTTT. Residues: CASSKGLARDTQYF.

CDR3 loop: CASSLDLFSGNTIYF. The CDR3 nucleotides read TGTGCCAGCAGCTTAGATCTGTTCTCTGGAAACACCATATATTTT. The V gene is TRBV11-2, the J gene TRBJ1-3; D is unresolved. The CDR3 runs to 15 residues. Germline lookup yields CDR1 SGHAT and CDR2 FQNNGV. V shed 0 bases and J shed 0 bases, with 6 bases lying between them.

V is TRBV4-3 and J is TRBJ1-6, with D perhaps TRBD1 (6 bases). This CDR3 has 15 residues. Germline loops: CDR1 LGHNA, CDR2 YSLEER. The V end was cut by 3 bases, the J end by 13 bases, with 19 bases between. This CDR3 reads CASSHRTDVGWPLHF. CDR3 in DNA: TGCGCCAGCAGCCATCGGACAGACGTAGGATGGCCCCTCCACTTT.

Note on this clone: Other DNA sequences of this sample code for an identical CDR3. This chain connects TRBV5-1 to TRBJ1-3, with TRBD1 matching over 7 bases. With V trimmed by 0 bases and J by 1 base, 1 base remained unmatched. Looked up from germline, CDR1 is SGHRS and CDR2 is YFSETQ. CDR3 length equals 15 residues. The CDR3 is CASSLDRGSGNTIYF. Written as DNA, the CDR3 is TGCGCCAGCAGCTTGGACAGGGGTTCTGGAAACACCATATATTTT.

The chain couples TRBV5-1 to TRBJ1-1; the D is unclear. Germline V gene lookup returns CDR1 SGHRS and CDR2 YFSETQ. There are 14 residues in the CDR3. V was shortened by 2 bases and J by 4 bases, with 12 bases between the two germline ends. The CDR3 bases are TGCGCCAGCAGCTTAATGGACGGACTCACTGAAGCTTTCTTT. Translation gives CASSLMDGLTEAFF.

The chain uses TRBV7-3 and TRBJ2-3; 7 bases align to TRBD1. Germline V gene data show CDR1 as SGHTA and CDR2 as FQGTGA. V lost 5 bases and J lost 6; bases outside the gene matches: 5. CDR3 length equals 13 residues. This chain's CDR3 is CASSRDRADTQYF. CDR3 nucleotides: TGTGCCAGCAGCCGGGACAGAGCGGATACGCAGTATTTT.

This rearrangement joins TRBV7-2 to TRBJ1-2; D remains unclear. CDR1 is SGHTA and CDR2 is FQGNSA in the germline V gene. Trimming pared 2 bases from V and 6 bases from J, leaving 7 bases between. The CDR3 spans 12 residues. As DNA, the CDR3 is TGTGCCAGCAGCTTACTCGGGGATGGCTACACCTTC. Protein sequence: CASSLLGDGYTF.

V gene TRBV19 combines with J gene TRBJ2-1, with 7 bases aligning to TRBD2. This CDR3 comprises 16 residues. V was pared by 5 bases and J by 4 bases, with 11 bases of the junction left unmatched. Per the germline V gene, CDR1 is LNHDA and CDR2 is SQIVND (reference sequence). The CDR3 DNA reads TGTGCCAGTAGTCTCGACTCGTCGGGGGGATACAATGAGCAGTTCTTC. As protein: CASSLDSSGGYNEQFF.

The J gene is TRBJ2-4, the V gene TRBV7-2; 13 bases are shared with TRBD2. This CDR3 spans 17 amino acids. Per the germline V gene, CDR1 is SGHTA and CDR2 is FQGNSA. V was pared by 0 bases and J by 6 bases, with 5 bases of the junction left unmatched. The CDR3 spells CASSLAPGLAGPNIQYF. CDR3 nucleotides: TGTGCCAGCAGCTTAGCCCCGGGACTAGCGGGACCAAACATTCAGTACTTC.

CDR3 bases: TGTGCCAGTAGTATTGGCCAGCGGGGGGCCACAGATACGCAGTATTTT. Amino acids: CASSIGQRGATDTQYF. The chain combines TRBV19 with TRBJ2-3, with 9 positions matching TRBD2. The CDR3 runs to 16 residues. Germline V CDR1 and CDR2: LNHDA, SQIVND (reference sequence). J was trimmed by 2 bases and V by 3 bases; bases with no gene match: 6.

As concerns this clone: The junction shows a germline mismatch at one end, possibly a read error. The J gene is TRBJ2-7, the V gene TRBV7-7, with 9 positions matching TRBD2. Germline CDR1 SSHAT, CDR2 FNYEAQ (reference sequence). The CDR3 runs 16 residues. CDR3 in DNA: TGTGCTAGCAGCCCACCTAGCGGGACCGATACCTACGAGCAGTACTTC. Translation: CASSPPSGTDTYEQYF.

The chain is built from TRBV19 and TRBJ1-1, with D tentatively TRBD1 (5 bases). In germline, CDR1 is LNHDA, CDR2 SQIVND (reference sequence). The V gene lost 3 bases and the J gene lost 4 bases, with 12 bases spanning the gap. This CDR3 has 14 amino acids. CDR3 DNA sequence: TGTGCCAGTAGTATCTTCTTGGGGGGCACTGAAGCTTTCTTT. This encodes CASSIFLGGTEAFF.

V and J are TRBV29-1 and TRBJ1-1; 10 nucleotides match TRBD1. The CDR3 has 13 amino acids. Germline V gene lookup returns CDR1 SQVTM and CDR2 ANQGSEA. Losses at the gene ends were 7 bases for V and 5 bases for J; bases not matched to a gene: 7. DNA for the CDR3: TGCAGCGGCCGGGACAGGGGTGGTACTGAAGCTTTCTTT. As protein: CSGRDRGGTEAFF.

V gene TRBV9 combines with J gene TRBJ1-3, with unresolved D. Trimming took off 5 bases at V and 2 bases at J, with 14 bases between the two ends. Germline CDR1 reads SGDLS; CDR2 reads YYNGEE. The CDR3 is made up of 15 amino acids. The CDR3 DNA reads as TGTGCCAGCAGTGAGGGAGGCGGGGCTGGAAACACCATATATTTT. Amino acid sequence: CASSEGGGAGNTIYF.

The V and J genes are TRBV11-2 and TRBJ1-2; maybe TRBD1 (6 bases). The germline V and J ends were trimmed by 3 bases and 8 bases, with 10 bases remaining between them. Germline loops: CDR1 SGHAT, CDR2 FQNNGV. The CDR3 extends over 12 amino acids. The CDR3 loop reads CASSFRTGGYTF. As DNA, the CDR3 is TGTGCCAGCAGCTTCCGCACAGGGGGCTACACCTTC.

In this sample, this clone turned up once. The rearrangement uses TRBV18 and TRBJ1-1; 8 bases agree with TRBD1. V shed 3 bases and J 5 bases; nucleotides not matched to a gene: 5. The germline CDR1 and CDR2 sequences are KGHSH and LQKENI. This CDR3 has 14 amino acids. CDR3: CASSPVTGETEAFF. For the CDR3, the DNA is TGTGCCAGCTCACCGGTGACAGGGGAGACTGAAGCTTTCTTT.